This entry concerns a single TCR beta chain. This CDR3 is built from 14 residues. CDR1 SNHLY and CDR2 FYNNEI come from the germline V gene. V shed 0 bases and J shed 1 base, with 6 bases lying between them. Survey-level TCR beta sequencing used the immunoSEQ assay. Sequenced by immunoSEQ multiplex PCR; TCRdb stores in-frame clones only, minus some. The repertoire holds some 70,000 clones, around 95% seen once, with roughly 4.5% in the top ten. The sequence derives from a man in his forties with rheumatoid arthritis. The sequenced material came from PBMCs. The chain recombines TRBV2 with TRBJ1-1; D is unclear. The CDR3 spells CASSEAGRNTEAFF. The CDR3 bases are TGTGCCAGCAGTGAAGCGGGTAGGAACACTGAAGCTTTCTTT. Based on the CDR3 plus reference TRBV2 and TRBJ1-1, the full variable domain is EPEVTQTPSHQVTQMGQEVILRCVPISNHLYFYWYRQILGQKVEFLVSFYNNEISEKSEIFDDQFSVERPDGSNFTLKIRSTKLEDSAMYFCASSEAGRNTEAFFGQGTRLTVV.